These T cell receptor beta chains were read from a single sample in a study of OX40 agonist ivuxolimab in advanced cancers. Libraries were prepared by immunoSEQ multiplex PCR; TCRdb keeps only in-frame clonotypes and omits some of them. The sample shows around 100,000 clones, about 89% of them seen only once. This sample comprised CD4+ or CD8+ T cells sorted from blood, obtained in a trial of the OX40 agonist ivuxolimab. These receptors were obtained from an adult with an advanced solid tumor such as melanoma, head and neck, liver or kidney cancer. The CDR3 runs from the conserved cysteine through the conserved F or W. The D gene is left open where the match is weak. Size tells how often a clone was seen (once, few, many) or the class of an expanded clone, and some rows leave it out.

D: -; V: TRBV29-1; size: -; J: TRBJ1-1; length: 11; DNA: TGCAGCGTCTACCGGAACACTGAAGCTTTCTTT; CDR3: CSVYRNTEAFF
D: TRBD2; V: TRBV13; size: -; J: TRBJ2-1; length: 16; DNA: TGTGCCAGCAGTCCCACTAGCGGGCGCTCCTACAATGAGCAGTTCTTC; CDR3: CASSPTSGRSYNEQFF
D: TRBD1; V: TRBV5-1; size: -; J: TRBJ2-5; length: 14; DNA: TGCGCCAGCAGCGTATCCAGGGGGTCAGAGACCCAGTACTTC; CDR3: CASSVSRGSETQYF
D: TRBD1; V: TRBV27; size: -; J: TRBJ2-7; length: 15; DNA: TGTGCCAGCAGTTTATCGGCAGGGGGATCCTACGAGCAGTACTTC; CDR3: CASSLSAGGSYEQYF
D: -; V: TRBV6-5; size: -; J: TRBJ2-7; length: 12; DNA: TGTGCCAGCAGAGTGCAGGGTGGCGAGCAGTACTTC; CDR3: CASRVQGGEQYF
D: TRBD2; V: TRBV27; size: -; J: TRBJ2-7; length: 15; DNA: TGTGCCAGCAGACCCCTAGCGGGAGTTGTCTACGAGCAGTACTTC; CDR3: CASRPLAGVVYEQYF
D: -; V: TRBV19; size: -; J: TRBJ1-1; length: 15; DNA: TGTGCCAGTAGTATAGATTTCCAGGGGCCCACTGAAGCTTTCTTT; CDR3: CASSIDFQGPTEAFF
D: TRBD2; V: TRBV6-1; size: -; J: TRBJ2-7; length: 13; DNA: TGTGCCAGCAGTGAAGCGTCGGGGGGAAAGCAGTACTTC; CDR3: CASSEASGGKQYF
D: -; V: TRBV6-1; size: once; J: TRBJ1-1; length: 13; DNA: TGTGCCAGCACCAATCGGGGGAACACTGAAGCTTTCTTT; CDR3: CASTNRGNTEAFF
D: TRBD1; V: TRBV27; size: -; J: TRBJ1-3; length: 14; DNA: TGTGCCAGCAGTCCCAGACAGGGGCGAAACACCATATATTTT; CDR3: CASSPRQGRNTIYF
D: TRBD1; V: TRBV11-2; size: -; J: TRBJ2-1; length: 16; DNA: TGTGCCAGCAGCTTAGGATCCGGGACAGAGGGGAATGAGCAGTTCTTC; CDR3: CASSLGSGTEGNEQFF
D: TRBD1; V: TRBV29-1; size: -; J: TRBJ1-6; length: 13; DNA: TGCAGCGCTAAAGACAGGGTGGATTCACCCCTCCACTTT; CDR3: CSAKDRVDSPLHF
D: -; V: TRBV28; size: -; J: TRBJ2-7; length: 13; DNA: TGTGCCAGCATGATCGAGAGCCATAGCGAGCAGTACTTC; CDR3: CASMIESHSEQYF
D: -; V: TRBV29-1; size: once; J: TRBJ2-7; length: 12; DNA: TGCAGCGTTGAAAGGGGAGACGTCGGGCAGTACTTC; CDR3: CSVERGDVGQYF
D: -; V: TRBV11-2; size: -; J: TRBJ2-7; length: 15; DNA: TGTGCCAGCAGCTTAGTTCTGGGGGGCATCTACGAGCAGTACTTC; CDR3: CASSLVLGGIYEQYF
D: -; V: TRBV7-9; size: once; J: TRBJ2-7; length: 13; DNA: TGTGCCAGCAGCTTCGGGTCCCCCACGGAGCAGTACTTC; CDR3: CASSFGSPTEQYF
D: -; V: TRBV7-6; size: -; J: TRBJ1-5; length: 17; DNA: TGTGCCAGCAGCTTAGCTGGGGGGCAGGGTAGCAATCAGCCCCAGCATTTT; CDR3: CASSLAGGQGSNQPQHF
D: -; V: TRBV2; size: -; J: TRBJ1-1; length: 12; DNA: TGTGCCAGCAGCTTCGGGAACACTGAAGCTTTCTTT; CDR3: CASSFGNTEAFF
D: -; V: TRBV29-1; size: -; J: TRBJ2-7; length: 15; DNA: TGCAGCGTCCAACTGACGGTTGCGGGGGCCCACGAGCAGTACTTC; CDR3: CSVQLTVAGAHEQYF
D: -; V: TRBV7-9; size: -; J: TRBJ1-1; length: 15; DNA: TGTGCCAGCAGCCCAAGGACGGCGATGAACACTGAAGCTTTCTTT; CDR3: CASSPRTAMNTEAFF
D: -; V: TRBV18; size: -; J: TRBJ2-2; length: 15; DNA: TGTGCCAGCTCACCGTCAGGACCCAACACCGGGGAGCTGTTTTTT; CDR3: CASSPSGPNTGELFF
D: -; V: TRBV5-1; size: -; J: TRBJ1-1; length: 16; DNA: TGCGCCAGCAGCTTGGCTTCGGGGGCAATAAACACTGAAGCTTTCTTT; CDR3: CASSLASGAINTEAFF
D: -; V: TRBV5-1; size: -; J: TRBJ2-7; length: 15; DNA: TGCGCCAGCAGCTCAAACAGGGAGGTTATAGACGAGCAGTACTTC; CDR3: CASSSNREVIDEQYF
D: -; V: TRBV25-1; size: -; J: TRBJ2-5; length: 15; DNA: TGTGCCAGCAGTGAATTCGGGGGGCGCGGGAAGACCCAGTACTTC; CDR3: CASSEFGGRGKTQYF
D: -; V: TRBV5-1; size: once; J: TRBJ2-2; length: 14; DNA: TGCGCCAGCAGCGCTTCGACAGTCACCGGGGAGCTGTTTTTT; CDR3: CASSASTVTGELFF
D: -; V: TRBV6-5; size: -; J: TRBJ2-7; length: 15; DNA: TGTGCCAGCAGATACCCCCGAGGGCAGGTCTACGAGCAGTACTTC; CDR3: CASRYPRGQVYEQYF